A selection of T cell receptor beta chains follows, all from one sample in a study of cytomegalovirus exposure and HLA in healthy donors. Sequencing was performed with immunoSEQ multiplex PCR; in TCRdb, only in-frame clones are kept and a portion is missing. This table holds 100,000 to 150,000 clones, over 70% found once. Sequencing was performed on PBMCs. The receptors derive from a woman between 40 and 50 years old in good health and CMV-seronegative. CDR3s include the opening cysteine and the closing phenylalanine or tryptophan. The D gene is left open where the match is weak. Clone size appears in some rows only: once, few, many, or a class for an expanded clone.

TRBD2	.	TRBV5-1	17	TRBJ2-2	CASSFPPAGDGTGELFF	TGCGCCAGCAGCTTCCCCCCAGCGGGAGACGGCACCGGGGAGCTGTTTTTT
.	.	TRBV28	18	TRBJ1-4	CASSLRQGGMGLNEKLFF	TGTGCCAGCAGTTTACGGCAGGGTGGTATGGGGCTTAATGAAAAACTGTTTTTT
.	.	TRBV19	11	TRBJ1-1	CASGSGTEAFF	TGTGCCAGCGGGTCCGGCACGGAAGCTTTCTTT
.	.	TRBV27	15	TRBJ2-7	CASSLSGQGTYEQYF	TGTGCCAGCAGTTTATCGGGCCAGGGTACCTACGAGCAGTACTTC
TRBD1	.	TRBV2	14	TRBJ1-3	CASRKGTGGNTIYF	TGTGCCAGCAGAAAGGGGACAGGGGGGAACACCATATATTTT
TRBD1	.	TRBV30	14	TRBJ2-7	CACKGTESKYEQYF	TGTGCCTGCAAAGGGACAGAGTCCAAATACGAGCAGTACTTC
TRBD1	once	TRBV9	15	TRBJ1-2	CASSVGNRGSDGYTF	TGTGCCAGCAGCGTAGGGAACAGGGGATCAGACGGCTACACCTTC
.	.	TRBV6-5	14	TRBJ2-5	CASSREGRGETQYF	TGTGCCAGCAGTCGAGAAGGACGCGGGGAGACCCAGTACTTC
TRBD2	.	TRBV6-9	18	TRBJ2-3	CASSRPGTSGRGGDTQYF	TGTGCCAGCAGTCGTCCCGGGACTAGCGGGAGGGGGGGAGATACGCAGTATTTT
.	once	TRBV6-1	15	TRBJ1-2	CASSESGSQDYGYTF	TGTGCCAGCAGTGAATCCGGTTCCCAAGACTATGGCTACACCTTC
TRBD2	.	TRBV2	15	TRBJ2-5	CASSRTSGSLETQYF	TGTGCCAGCAGTAGGACTAGCGGGAGTCTAGAGACCCAGTACTTC
.	.	TRBV4-1	15	TRBJ2-1	CASSQADRLRNEQFF	TGCGCCAGCAGCCAAGCGGACAGACTACGCAATGAGCAGTTCTTC
.	.	TRBV19	16	TRBJ2-1	CASSLLSGSSYNEQFF	TGTGCCAGTAGCCTCCTCAGCGGAAGCTCCTACAATGAGCAGTTCTTC
.	few	TRBV28	15	TRBJ1-3	CASSLLLGGGNTIYF	TGTGCCAGCAGTTTATTGTTGGGGGGAGGAAACACCATATATTTT
TRBD2	.	TRBV30	13	TRBJ2-5	CAWGFSGMGTQYF	TGTGCCTGGGGGTTTAGCGGGATGGGGACCCAGTACTTC
.	.	TRBV19	14	TRBJ2-7	CASSIPGSTYEQYF	TGTGCTAGTAGTATCCCCGGGTCTACCTACGAGCAGTACTTC
.	.	TRBV4-2	16	TRBJ1-2	CASSQDIVPGDYGYTF	TGTGCCAGCAGCCAAGACATCGTACCAGGGGACTATGGCTACACCTTC
TRBD1	.	TRBV6-5	16	TRBJ2-1	CASSSLEGAGYNEQFF	TGTGCCAGCAGTTCCCTCGAGGGGGCTGGTTACAATGAGCAGTTCTTC
.	.	TRBV7-6	13	TRBJ2-7	CASSLQQAYEQYF	TGTGCCAGCAGCTTACAGCAGGCCTACGAGCAGTACTTC
TRBD1	.	TRBV6-5	16	TRBJ1-6	CASSYLQGRGNSPLHF	TGTGCCAGCAGTTACCTACAGGGGCGCGGTAATTCACCCCTCCACTTT
TRBD1	.	TRBV10-2	13	TRBJ2-1	CASGTGGTNEQFF	TGCGCCAGCGGGACAGGGGGAACGAATGAGCAGTTCTTC
.	.	TRBV2	15	TRBJ2-7	CASSESWPKSYEQYF	TGTGCCAGCAGTGAATCCTGGCCAAAGTCCTACGAGCAGTACTTC
TRBD1	few	TRBV4-2	15	TRBJ1-2	CASSQGDSSNYGYTF	TGTGCCAGCAGCCAAGGGGACAGTTCTAACTATGGCTACACCTTC
.	.	TRBV5-4	13	TRBJ1-1	CASSLGANTEAFF	TGTGCCAGCAGCTTGGGGGCGAACACTGAAGCTTTCTTT
.	.	TRBV21-1	16	TRBJ2-7	CASSSIGTGEPYEQYF	TGTGCCAGCAGCTCCATCGGGACAGGGGAACCCTACGAGCAGTACTTC
TRBD1	few	TRBV5-4	16	TRBJ1-2	CASSLASQGAAYGYTF	TGTGCCAGCAGCTTGGCATCGCAGGGGGCGGCCTATGGCTACACCTTC
.	.	TRBV7-9	14	TRBJ1-2	CASSFGRTAYGYTF	TGTGCCAGCAGCTTCGGCCGGACAGCATATGGCTACACCTTC